Listed here are 10 T cell receptor beta chains from one sample, sequenced in a study of T-cell reconstitution after alpha-beta-depleted transplantation in children. The TCRbeta library was prepared with unique molecular identifiers. TCRdb reanalysed the PCR reads using MiXCR and keeps one entry per CDR3 protein. The data hold about 1,000,000 distinct CDR3 sequences, with 25% to 30% observed a single time. The sequences come from PBMCs, mostly from graft donor cells, collected 360 days after TCRalphabeta/CD19-depleted stem cell transplant. These TCRs come from a boy under two years old who had a stem cell transplant for SCID, so the T cells may come from the graft donor.

The V and J genes are TRBV19 and TRBJ2-4; 7 bases map to TRBD1. The CDR3 has 16 residues. Germline lookup yields CDR1 LNHDA and CDR2 SQIVND (reference sequence). Germline trimming cut 7 bases from V and 5 bases from J; bases unmatched to any gene: 14. The CDR3, as DNA: TGTGCCAGTACCCAACAGGGGTCGGGTCACGAAAACATTCAGTACTTC. Translation: CASTQQGSGHENIQYF.

The chain links TRBV15 to TRBJ1-1, with D tentatively TRBD1 (5 bases). The CDR3 runs 17 residues. V gave up 0 bases and J gave up 5 bases, with 19 bases separating them. Germline CDR1 reads LNHNV; CDR2 reads YYDKDF (reference sequence). In DNA form, the CDR3 reads TGTGCCACCAGCAGAGATGGGAAGGGGTTCCAGGGAACTGAAGCTTTCTTT. Translating gives CATSRDGKGFQGTEAFF.

This clonotype was observed a few times. This rearrangement joins TRBV12-3 or TRBV12-4 to TRBJ2-3; 8 positions match TRBD2. V shed 2 bases and J 1 base; nucleotides not matched to a gene: 5. The CDR3 consists of 16 residues. CDR3 protein: CASSLRPGLGTDTQYF. The CDR3 coding sequence is TGTGCCAGCAGTTTAAGACCGGGACTAGGCACAGATACGCAGTATTTT.

This chain joins TRBV5-1 and TRBJ2-3; D is ambiguous. V was trimmed by 5 bases and J by 0 bases, leaving 10 bases between them. Germline V CDR1 and CDR2: SGHRS, YFSETQ. CDR3 size: 14 residues. CDR3 coding DNA: TGCGCCAGCAGTGGCATTGCTAGCACAGATACGCAGTATTTT. This translates into CASSGIASTDTQYF.

This clonotype was found a few times. The chain couples TRBV7-2 to TRBJ1-4, with 10 bases lining up with TRBD1. In germline, CDR1 is SGHTA, CDR2 FQGNSA. The ends lost 1 base at V and 7 bases at J; junction bases unmatched: 3. The CDR3 extends over 15 amino acids. CDR3 loop: CASSLGTGGFEKLFF. DNA for the CDR3: TGTGCCAGCAGCTTAGGGACAGGGGGTTTTGAAAAACTGTTTTTT.

The V and J genes are TRBV5-6 and TRBJ2-1; tentatively, D is TRBD1 (5 bases). The ends were cut back, 4 bases at V and 6 bases at J, with 23 bases in the middle. The length of the CDR3 is 17 residues. The germline CDR1 and CDR2 sequences are SGHDT and YYEEEE. The CDR3 nucleotides are TGTGCCAGCAGCCAATTGTCGACAGCGATCAACTTCAATGAGCAGTTCTTC. Translation gives CASSQLSTAINFNEQFF. Drawing the rest from reference TRBV5-6 and TRBJ2-1, the complete variable domain is DAGVTQSPTHLIKTRGQQVTLRCSPKSGHDTVSWYQQALGQGPQFIFQYYEEEERQRGNFPDRFSGHQFPNYSSELNVNALLLGDSALYLCASSQLSTAINFNEQFFGPGTRLTVL.

J is TRBJ1-1 and V is TRBV6-5; 7 bases match TRBD1. The germline CDR1 and CDR2 sequences are MNHEY and SVGAGI. This CDR3 is built from 17 residues. V lost 0 bases and J lost 0; bases outside the gene matches: 7. The CDR3, as DNA: TGTGCCAGCAGTTACTCGGTCGCAGGGACAGTGAACACTGAAGCTTTCTTT. This codes for CASSYSVAGTVNTEAFF.

The chain employs TRBV12-3 or TRBV12-4 and TRBJ2-3; D remains unclear. This CDR3 is built from 15 residues. The ends were cut back, 2 bases at V and 0 bases at J, with 9 bases in the middle. The CDR3 region is CASSLRRISTDTQYF. CDR3 nucleotide sequence: TGTGCCAGCAGTTTACGGAGAATAAGCACAGATACGCAGTATTTT.

V usage is TRBV12-3 or TRBV12-4 and J usage is TRBJ1-1, with D tentatively TRBD1 (6 bases). V was pared by 8 bases and J by 11 bases, with 18 bases between. The CDR3 contains 12 residues. DNA of the CDR3: TGTGCCAGCGGGCCCTTCGGGGGGCGGGCTTTCTTT. Amino acid sequence: CASGPFGGRAFF.

This clonotype turned up a few times. The CDR3 DNA sequence: TGTGCCAGCAGCACCTTGGCGGGACAGAGGTACTTC. It encodes CASSTLAGQRYF. The chain links TRBV27 to TRBJ2-7, with D possibly being TRBD1 (7 bases). The germline gives CDR1 MNHEY, CDR2 SMNVEV (reference sequence). There are 12 residues in the CDR3. Trimming removed 6 bases at V and 12 bases at J, with 18 bases between.